The present entry profiles one TCR beta chain with its context. These data belong to a study of OX40 agonist ivuxolimab in advanced cancers. Sequencing was performed with immunoSEQ multiplex PCR; in TCRdb, only in-frame clones are kept and a portion is missing. The top ten clones hold about 8.3% of a sample with 70,000 or so clones, roughly nine tenths of them seen once. CDR1 and CDR2 from the germline V gene are MNHEY and SVGAGI. Trimming pared 8 bases from V and 3 bases from J, leaving 11 bases between. CDR3 length: 12 residues. The gene calls are TRBV6-5 and TRBJ2-7; D possibly corresponds to TRBD2 (6 bases). This receptor was identified in an adult with an advanced solid tumor such as melanoma, head and neck, liver or kidney cancer. Source: CD4+ or CD8+ T cells sorted from blood, taken in a trial of the OX40 agonist ivuxolimab. The CDR3 reads CASGDSNYEQYF. The CDR3 DNA sequence: TGTGCCAGCGGGGACTCCAACTACGAGCAGTACTTC.